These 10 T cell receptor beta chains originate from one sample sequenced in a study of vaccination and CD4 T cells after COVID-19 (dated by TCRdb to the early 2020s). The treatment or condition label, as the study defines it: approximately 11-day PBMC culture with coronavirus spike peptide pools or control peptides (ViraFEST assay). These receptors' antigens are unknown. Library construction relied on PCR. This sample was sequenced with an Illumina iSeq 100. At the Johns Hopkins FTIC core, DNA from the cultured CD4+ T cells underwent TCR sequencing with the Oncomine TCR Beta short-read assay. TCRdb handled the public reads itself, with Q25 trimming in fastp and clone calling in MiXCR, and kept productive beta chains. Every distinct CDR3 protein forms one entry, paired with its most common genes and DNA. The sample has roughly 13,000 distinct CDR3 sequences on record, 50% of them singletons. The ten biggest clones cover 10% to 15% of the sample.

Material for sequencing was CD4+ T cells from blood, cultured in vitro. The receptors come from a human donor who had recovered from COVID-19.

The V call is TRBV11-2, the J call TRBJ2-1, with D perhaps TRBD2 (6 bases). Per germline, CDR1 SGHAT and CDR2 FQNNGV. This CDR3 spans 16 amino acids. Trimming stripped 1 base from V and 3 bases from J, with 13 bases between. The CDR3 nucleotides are TGTGCCAGCAGCTTAGGGCGGGGCAGGGTCTACAATGAGCAGTTCTTC. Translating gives CASSLGRGRVYNEQFF. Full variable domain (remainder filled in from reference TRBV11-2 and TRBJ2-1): EAGVAQSPRYKIIEKRQSVAFWCNPISGHATLYWYQQILGQGPKLLIQFQNNGVVDDSQLPKDRFSAERLKGVDSTLKIQPAKLEDSAVYLCASSLGRGRVYNEQFFGPGTRLTVL.

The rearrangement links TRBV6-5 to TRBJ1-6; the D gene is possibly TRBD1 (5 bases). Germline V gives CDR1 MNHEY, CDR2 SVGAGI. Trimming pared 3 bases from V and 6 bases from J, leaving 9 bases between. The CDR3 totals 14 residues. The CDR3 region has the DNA TGTGCCAGCAGTTATCAGGGAACTAATTCACCCCTCCACTTT. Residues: CASSYQGTNSPLHF.

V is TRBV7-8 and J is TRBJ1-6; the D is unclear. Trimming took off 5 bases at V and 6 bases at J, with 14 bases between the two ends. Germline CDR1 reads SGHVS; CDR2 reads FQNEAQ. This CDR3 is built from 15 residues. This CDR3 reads CASSPPGRSNSPLHF. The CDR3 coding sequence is TGTGCCAGCAGCCCGCCGGGTCGGAGTAATTCACCCCTCCACTTT.

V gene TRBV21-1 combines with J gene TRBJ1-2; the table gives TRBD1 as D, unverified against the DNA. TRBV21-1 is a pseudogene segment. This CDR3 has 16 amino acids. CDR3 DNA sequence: TGTGCCAGCAGCGAATGCCTTCGTCAGGGAATCTATGGCTACACCTTC. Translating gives CASSECLRQGIYGYTF.

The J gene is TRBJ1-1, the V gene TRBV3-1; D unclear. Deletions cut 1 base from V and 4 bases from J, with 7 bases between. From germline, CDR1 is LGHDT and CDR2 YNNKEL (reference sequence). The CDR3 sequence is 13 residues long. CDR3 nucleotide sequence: TGTGCCAGCAGCCAAGGGACCCCCACTGAAGCTTTCTTT. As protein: CASSQGTPTEAFF.

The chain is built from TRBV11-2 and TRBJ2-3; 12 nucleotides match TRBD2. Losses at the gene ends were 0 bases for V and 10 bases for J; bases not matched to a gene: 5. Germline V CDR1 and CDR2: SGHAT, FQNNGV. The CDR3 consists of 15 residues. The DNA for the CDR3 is TGTGCCAGCAGCTTAGACTGGCTAGCGGGGGGGGCGCAGTATTTT. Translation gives CASSLDWLAGGAQYF.

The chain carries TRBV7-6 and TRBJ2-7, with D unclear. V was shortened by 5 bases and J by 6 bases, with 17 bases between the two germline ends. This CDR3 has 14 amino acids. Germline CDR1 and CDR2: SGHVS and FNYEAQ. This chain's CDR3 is CASSIDRNKGEQYF. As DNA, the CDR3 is TGTGCCAGCAGCATCGATCGCAATAAGGGCGAGCAGTACTTC.

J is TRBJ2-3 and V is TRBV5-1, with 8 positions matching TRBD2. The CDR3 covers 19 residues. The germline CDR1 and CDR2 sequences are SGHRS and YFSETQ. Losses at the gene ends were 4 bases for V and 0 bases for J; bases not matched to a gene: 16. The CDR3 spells CASSPPLASGGYSTDTQYF. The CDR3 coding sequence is TGCGCCAGCAGCCCTCCCCTTGCCAGCGGGGGTTACAGCACAGATACGCAGTATTTT.

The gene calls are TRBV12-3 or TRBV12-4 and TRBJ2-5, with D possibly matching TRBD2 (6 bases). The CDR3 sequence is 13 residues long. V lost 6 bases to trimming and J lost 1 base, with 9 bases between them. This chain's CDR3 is CASSRDFQETQYF. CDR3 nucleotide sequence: TGTGCCAGCAGCCGGGACTTCCAAGAGACCCAGTACTTC.

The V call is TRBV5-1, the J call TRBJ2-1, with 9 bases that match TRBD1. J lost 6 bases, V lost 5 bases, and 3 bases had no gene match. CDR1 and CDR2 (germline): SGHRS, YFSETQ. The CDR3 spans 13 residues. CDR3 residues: CASRPDRGNEQFF. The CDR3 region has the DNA TGCGCCAGCAGACCGGACAGGGGCAATGAGCAGTTCTTC.